Shown below are 27 T cell receptor beta chains from a single sample sequenced in a study of blood T cell repertoires in COVID-19. Here immunoSEQ multiplex PCR was the method, and the copy in TCRdb shows in-frame clones only, minus some. The table records 18,000 or so clones, 65% to 80% of them present only once. Input material: peripheral blood. The receptors shown here come from a man aged 65 to 79 with COVID-19, enrolled during active disease.

The DNA of the CDR3 is TGCGCCAGCAGCCAAGAAATATCCGTCCCCTACGAGCAGTACTTC. Translating gives CASSQEISVPYEQYF. V and J are TRBV4-3 and TRBJ2-7; D ambiguous. The V gene's germline CDR1 is LGHNA and CDR2 YSLEER. Trimming took 0 bases from V and 2 from J, leaving 11 bases between them. The CDR3 totals 15 residues.

There are a few counts of this clone. The V and J genes are TRBV7-6 and TRBJ2-7, with 9 bases fitting TRBD2. V trimming: 2 bases; J trimming: 3 bases; junction bases outside the gene matches: 5. This CDR3 contains 15 residues. Germline CDR1 reads SGHVS; CDR2 reads FNYEAQ. CDR3 amino acids: CASSLIKRGDYEQYF. The CDR3 coding sequence is TGTGCCAGCAGCTTAATAAAGCGGGGGGACTACGAGCAGTACTTC.

The V and J genes are TRBV6-4 and TRBJ2-1; tentatively, D is TRBD2 (6 bases). Germline CDR1 MRHNA, CDR2 SNTAGT. Trimming shortened V by 4 bases and J by 2 bases, and 9 bases separated the two germline ends. This CDR3 is 14 amino acids long. The DNA for the CDR3 is TGTGCCAGCAGTGCGGGAGATGCCTACAATGAGCAGTTCTTC. Amino acids: CASSAGDAYNEQFF.

The J gene is TRBJ1-3, the V gene TRBV28; 9 bases match TRBD1. Unmatched junction bases numbered 5, after V lost 6 bases and J lost 5 bases. The CDR3 length is 14 residues. CDR1 is MDHEN, CDR2 SYDVKM, per germline. The DNA of the CDR3 is TGTGCCAGCAGCCGGGGACAGGGTAGAAACACCATATATTTT. Residues: CASSRGQGRNTIYF.

CDR3 amino acids: CASSQGQGVNEQFF. The CDR3 bases are TGTGCCAGCTCACAGGGACAGGGGGTCAATGAGCAGTTCTTC. The chain carries TRBV18 and TRBJ2-1; 11 nucleotides align to TRBD1. The CDR3 has 14 residues. After removal of 4 bases from V and 6 bases from J, the junction contained 2 bases not matched to a gene. CDR1 KGHSH and CDR2 LQKENI come from the germline V gene.

J is TRBJ2-2 and V is TRBV4-1; D is uncertain. The CDR3 contains 14 residues. Trimming took off 0 bases at V and 5 bases at J, with 7 bases between the two ends. Germline loops: CDR1 MGHRA, CDR2 YSYEKL. The CDR3 sequence is CASSQDPQTGELFF. The CDR3 coding sequence is TGCGCCAGCAGCCAAGACCCCCAAACCGGGGAGCTGTTTTTT.

The rearrangement uses TRBV27 and TRBJ1-1, with D possibly matching TRBD1 (6 bases). Trimming cost V 7 bases and J 1 base, with 13 bases left between them. Per the germline V gene, CDR1 is MNHEY and CDR2 is SMNVEV (reference sequence). The CDR3 has 14 amino acids. The CDR3 loop reads CASTARGGNTEAFF. The DNA of the CDR3 is TGTGCCAGCACCGCCAGGGGTGGGAACACTGAAGCTTTCTTT.

This clone was seen just once. The chain employs TRBV7-3 and TRBJ2-2, with 7 bases aligning to TRBD2. V was clipped by 5 bases and J by 6 bases; unmatched bases: 9. Germline V CDR1 and CDR2: SGHTA, FQGTGA. CDR3 size: 15 residues. DNA of the CDR3: TGTGCCAGCAGCCCTACTAGCGCATGGGCCGGGGAGCTGTTTTTT. Translation: CASSPTSAWAGELFF.

The gene calls are TRBV30 and TRBJ1-2; 7 bases line up with TRBD1. V gave up 3 bases and J gave up 6 bases; unmatched junction bases: 7. The CDR3 has 13 amino acids. Per the germline V gene, CDR1 is GTSNPN and CDR2 is SVGIG (reference sequence). The CDR3 DNA is TGTGCCTGGAGGACAGGGATGGGGGATGGCTACACCTTC. It encodes CAWRTGMGDGYTF.

The genes are TRBV3-1 (or the pseudogene TRBV3-2) and TRBJ1-2, with D perhaps matching TRBD1 (6 bases). Per germline, CDR1 LGHDT and CDR2 YNNKEL (reference sequence). The CDR3 sequence is 13 residues long. V was pared by 0 bases and J by 6 bases, with 8 bases between. CDR3 sequence: CASSQDYRDGYTF. As DNA, the CDR3 is TGTGCCAGCAGCCAAGATTACAGGGATGGCTACACCTTC.

The V call is TRBV7-9, the J call TRBJ1-6, with 10 bases that match TRBD1. V was pared by 5 bases and J by 9 bases, with 7 bases of the junction left unmatched. CDR1 is SEHNR and CDR2 is FQNEAQ in the germline V gene (reference sequence). CDR3 length: 15 residues. The CDR3 spells CASSPETGGGSPLHF. The CDR3 DNA sequence: TGTGCCAGCAGCCCTGAGACAGGGGGCGGTTCACCCCTCCACTTT.

The rearrangement joins TRBV4-3 to TRBJ2-7; 7 positions match TRBD1. Unmatched junction bases numbered 9, after V lost 2 bases and J lost 5 bases. CDR1 and CDR2 (germline): LGHNA, YSLEER. The CDR3 extends over 15 amino acids. CDR3 sequence reads: CASSQLLTGIHEQYF. For the CDR3, the DNA is TGCGCCAGCAGCCAATTATTGACAGGGATCCACGAGCAGTACTTC.

The V and J genes are TRBV5-1 and TRBJ1-1; no definite D call. CDR3 length: 12 amino acids. V gave up 8 bases and J gave up 1 base, with 9 bases separating them. From germline, CDR1 is SGHRS and CDR2 YFSETQ. CDR3 nucleotides: TGCGCCAGTGGACGGGAGAACACTGAAGCTTTCTTT. This sequence encodes CASGRENTEAFF.

The chain has TRBV9 and TRBJ2-6; weak D call: TRBD1 (6 bases). Germline-derived CDR1 and CDR2 are SGDLS and YYNGEE. The CDR3 spans 18 residues. Trimming shortened V by 0 bases and J by 4 bases, and 17 bases separated the two germline ends. CDR3 protein: CASSVVSTGMSGANVLTF. CDR3 bases: TGTGCCAGCAGCGTAGTTTCTACAGGGATGTCCGGGGCCAACGTCCTGACTTTC. The variable domain in full, with the rest retrieved from reference TRBV9 and TRBJ2-6, is DSGVTQTPKHLITATGQRVTLRCSPRSGDLSVYWYQQSLDQGLQFLIQYYNGEERAKGNILERFSAQQFPDLHSELNLSSLELGDSALYFCASSVVSTGMSGANVLTFGAGSRLTVL.

J is TRBJ1-2 and V is TRBV24-1; TRBD1 matches 11 bases. V dropped 8 bases and J dropped 7; count of bases not matched to a gene: 5. The germline CDR1 and CDR2 sequences are KGHDR and SFDVKD. The CDR3 consists of 13 residues. CDR3 in DNA: TGTGCCACCACCATCGGGACAGGGGGTGGCTACACCTTC. It yields the protein CATTIGTGGGYTF.

The chain links TRBV19 to TRBJ2-2; the D gene is possibly TRBD2 (5 bases). Germline lookup yields CDR1 LNHDA and CDR2 SQIVND (reference sequence). Trimming shortened V by 4 bases and J by 3 bases, and 9 bases separated the two germline ends. The CDR3 extends over 14 amino acids. CDR3 sequence reads: CASSSRGDTGELFF. As DNA, the CDR3 is TGTGCCAGTAGTAGCCGGGGAGACACCGGGGAGCTGTTTTTT.

The V call is TRBV19, the J call TRBJ1-6; D unresolved. Trimming stripped 6 bases from V and 8 bases from J, with 11 bases between. Germline V CDR1 and CDR2: LNHDA, SQIVND (reference sequence). CDR3 size: 13 residues. The DNA for the CDR3 is TGTGCCAGTAGGCCCCGGTTGGATTCACCCCTCCACTTT. This sequence encodes CASRPRLDSPLHF.

V is TRBV4-1 and J is TRBJ2-1; TRBD2 matches at 13 bases. Germline values: CDR1 MGHRA, CDR2 YSYEKL. J was trimmed by 15 bases and V by 3 bases; bases with no gene match: 14. The CDR3 contains 16 residues. The CDR3 bases are TGCGCCAGCAGCCAGGCTCCCGGGACTAGCGGGACAGTACGGTTCTTC. Its protein product is CASSQAPGTSGTVRFF.

The J gene is TRBJ1-2, the V gene TRBV6-5, with TRBD1 matching over 8 bases. CDR1 and CDR2 from the germline V gene are MNHEY and SVGAGI. The CDR3 loop spans 15 amino acids. Unmatched junction bases numbered 5, after V lost 1 base and J lost 4 bases. Here the CDR3 DNA reads TGTGCCAGCAGTTACTGGACAGGGAACTCCTATGGCTACACCTTC. This gives the protein CASSYWTGNSYGYTF.

This chain connects TRBV28 to TRBJ1-6; TRBD1 matches 8 bases. Trimming at V came to 10 bases and at J to 0 bases, leaving 17 bases not matched to a gene. CDR1 MDHEN and CDR2 SYDVKM come from the germline V gene. The length of the CDR3 is 19 residues. Here the CDR3 reads CAITQLPGTGSSYNSPLHF. The CDR3 DNA sequence: TGTGCCATCACTCAACTGCCCGGGACAGGAAGCTCCTATAATTCACCCCTCCACTTT.

The chain is built from TRBV9 and TRBJ2-5; 10 nucleotides align to TRBD2. Germline V gene data show CDR1 as SGDLS and CDR2 as YYNGEE. The trim removed 0 bases at V and 5 bases at J, leaving 10 bases unmatched. The CDR3 extends over 17 amino acids. The CDR3 loop is CASSVVPSGGGGETQYF. CDR3 coding DNA: TGTGCCAGCAGCGTAGTCCCTAGCGGGGGCGGAGGGGAGACCCAGTACTTC.

This chain connects TRBV7-9 to TRBJ1-2; 8 bases fit TRBD1. CDR1 SEHNR and CDR2 FQNEAQ come from the germline V gene (reference sequence). V shed 5 bases, J shed 6 bases, and the junction held 8 bases outside the gene matches. There are 14 residues in the CDR3. The CDR3 region is CASSPGQGVNGYTF. For the CDR3, the DNA is TGTGCCAGCAGCCCCGGACAGGGTGTGAATGGCTACACCTTC.

The chain is built from TRBV6-5 and TRBJ2-7; possibly TRBD1 for D (5 bases). The V gene's germline CDR1 is MNHEY and CDR2 SVGAGI. This CDR3 contains 14 residues. Trimming stripped 7 bases from V and 0 bases from J, with 13 bases between. The CDR3 here is CASKPTASSYEQYF. The CDR3 DNA reads TGTGCCAGCAAGCCGACAGCGAGCTCCTACGAGCAGTACTTC.

This clone qualifies as medium-sized (0.01 to 0.1%). This chain joins TRBV10-3 and TRBJ2-5; 14 bases line up with TRBD2. CDR1 is ENHRY and CDR2 is SYGVKD in the germline V gene. CDR3 length: 15 amino acids. V dropped 4 bases and J dropped 4; count of bases not matched to a gene: 2. The CDR3 protein is CAISGGLAGGETQYF. The CDR3, as DNA: TGTGCCATCAGTGGAGGACTAGCGGGAGGAGAGACCCAGTACTTC.

The chain uses TRBV3-1 (or the pseudogene TRBV3-2) and TRBJ1-3, with D possibly being TRBD1 (6 bases). The ends were cut back, 6 bases at V and 0 bases at J, with 27 bases in the middle. Germline assignment: CDR1 LGHDT and CDR2 YNNKEL (reference sequence). This CDR3 is built from 20 residues. CDR3 sequence: CASRTPGTRALLPSGNTIYF. The CDR3 nucleotides are TGTGCCAGCAGAACCCCCGGGACAAGGGCCCTTTTACCCTCTGGAAACACCATATATTTT.

J is TRBJ1-6 and V is TRBV11-2; D unresolved. The V end was cut by 9 bases, the J end by 0 bases, with 15 bases between. This CDR3 spans 16 amino acids. The germline V gene has CDR1 SGHAT and CDR2 FQNNGV. Written as DNA, the CDR3 is TGTGCCAGTGCGCAGGCCCCGAGCTCCTATAATTCACCCCTCCACTTT. Translation: CASAQAPSSYNSPLHF. Full variable domain (outside the CDR3, taken from reference TRBV11-2 and TRBJ1-6): EAGVAQSPRYKIIEKRQSVAFWCNPISGHATLYWYQQILGQGPKLLIQFQNNGVVDDSQLPKDRFSAERLKGVDSTLKIQPAKLEDSAVYLCASAQAPSSYNSPLHFGNGTRLTVT.

CDR3 nucleotides: TGCGCCAGCAGCTTGGGGCAGGGGGCTAACCAGCCCCAGCATTTT. This sequence encodes CASSLGQGANQPQHF. The V call is TRBV5-1, the J call TRBJ1-5; 8 bases are shared with TRBD1. Trimming removed 0 bases from V and 7 bases from J; junction bases left unmatched: 6. The CDR3 has 15 amino acids. Looked up from germline, CDR1 is SGHRS and CDR2 is YFSETQ.